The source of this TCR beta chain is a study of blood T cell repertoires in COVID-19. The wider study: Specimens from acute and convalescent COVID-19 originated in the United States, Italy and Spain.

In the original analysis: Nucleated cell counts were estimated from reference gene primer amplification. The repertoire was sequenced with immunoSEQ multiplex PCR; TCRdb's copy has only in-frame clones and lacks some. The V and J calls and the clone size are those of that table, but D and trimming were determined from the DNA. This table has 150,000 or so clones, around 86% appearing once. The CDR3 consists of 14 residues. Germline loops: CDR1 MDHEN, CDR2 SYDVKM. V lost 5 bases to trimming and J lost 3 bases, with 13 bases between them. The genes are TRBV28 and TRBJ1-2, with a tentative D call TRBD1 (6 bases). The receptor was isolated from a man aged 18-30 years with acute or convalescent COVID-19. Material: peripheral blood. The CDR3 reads CASSGQGGDYGYTF. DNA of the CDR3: TGTGCCAGCAGTGGACAAGGGGGAGACTATGGCTACACCTTC.